One sample yielded the 21 T cell receptor beta chains listed below, sequenced in a study of T cell repertoires in aging, cancer and after chemotherapy. TCR beta rearrangements were amplified from peripheral blood genomic DNA. Rearranged V-D-J TRB sequences were amplified with a mixed TRB-A/B primer pool. TCRdb re-analysed the multiplex PCR reads in MiXCR, keeping a single row per CDR3 protein. Found here are about 2,700 distinct CDR3 sequences, around 25% of them singletons; the top ten hold approximately 32%. Sequenced sample: blood. The receptor source for this set is a human donor with a solid tumor.

This chain connects TRBV7-6 to TRBJ2-3; D is possibly TRBD1 (5 bases). The V end was cut by 0 bases, the J end by 3 bases, with 13 bases between. The CDR3 sequence is 16 residues long. The germline V gene encodes CDR1 SGHVS and CDR2 FNYEAQ. The CDR3 DNA reads TGTGCCAGCAGCTTAGCGTTAGGGGTAGGAACAGATACGCAGTATTTT. This translates into CASSLALGVGTDTQYF. The whole variable domain, remainder taken from reference TRBV7-6 and TRBJ2-3, is GAGVSQSPRYKVTKRGQDVALRCDPISGHVSLYWYRQALGQGPEFLTYFNYEAQQDKSGLPNDRFSAERPEGSISTLTIQRTEQRDSAMYRCASSLALGVGTDTQYFGPGTRLTVL.

This clonotype is termed medium-sized. This CDR3 reads CASSGDRGRGDTQYF. CDR3 sequence (DNA): TGTGCCAGCAGTGGGGACAGGGGAAGAGGAGATACGCAGTATTTT. The J gene is TRBJ2-3, the V gene TRBV6-5, with TRBD1 identical over 10 bases. J gave up 5 bases and V 5 bases, and 7 bases lay outside the gene matches. Germline CDR1 is MNHEY and CDR2 is SVGAGI. The CDR3 extends over 15 amino acids.

The table lists this clonotype with a few counts. The chain couples TRBV5-1 to TRBJ2-7; 7 bases map to TRBD1. The length of the CDR3 is 15 residues. CDR1 and CDR2 from the germline V gene are SGHRS and YFSETQ. The V segment lost 0 bases and the J segment 3 bases; nucleotides outside the gene matches: 6. The CDR3 reads CASSLEGTAYYEQYF. The CDR3 DNA sequence: TGCGCCAGCAGCTTGGAGGGGACAGCTTACTACGAGCAGTACTTC.

By its share, this clonotype is medium-sized. This chain connects TRBV6-6 to TRBJ2-1; 8 nucleotides align to TRBD2. The J segment lost 7 bases and the V segment lost 4 bases, leaving 0 bases of the junction unmatched. CDR1 is MNHNY, CDR2 SVGAGI, per germline (reference sequence). The CDR3 consists of 12 residues. CDR3: CASSSSGNEQFF. DNA of the CDR3: TGTGCCAGCAGTTCTAGCGGGAATGAGCAGTTCTTC.

The chain is built from TRBV12-3 or TRBV12-4 and TRBJ1-2; D is uncertain. The CDR3 covers 12 residues. V lost 6 bases, J lost 8 bases, and 13 bases lay in between. The CDR3: CASRLGGHGYTF. CDR3 bases: TGTGCCAGCAGGTTGGGCGGGCACGGCTACACCTTC.

In this sample, this clonotype turned up a few times. The rearrangement uses TRBV12-3 or TRBV12-4 and TRBJ1-6, with D possibly matching TRBD1 (6 bases). The CDR3 has 14 residues. Trimming took off 5 bases at V and 10 bases at J, with 15 bases between the two ends. The CDR3 sequence is CASSPAAGVSPLHF. CDR3 coding DNA: TGTGCCAGCAGTCCGGCGGCAGGGGTGTCACCCCTCCACTTT.

The chain recombines TRBV6-1 with TRBJ2-1, with D hard to call. CDR1 MNHNS and CDR2 SASEGT come from the germline V gene. Trimming pared 3 bases from V and 5 bases from J, leaving 8 bases between. The CDR3 is 13 residues long. The CDR3 loop is CASSDGSNNEQFF. DNA of the CDR3: TGTGCCAGCAGTGATGGGTCAAACAATGAGCAGTTCTTC.

The chain recombines TRBV6-1 with TRBJ2-7, with 13 nucleotides matching TRBD2. Trimming took 6 bases from V and 5 from J; bases not matched to a gene: 16. The CDR3 contains 18 residues. In germline, CDR1 is MNHNS, CDR2 SASEGT. The CDR3 DNA follows: TGTGCCAGCAGGGGGGGGACTAGCGGGACGAGGAGGACTAACGAGCAGTACTTC. This gives the protein CASRGGTSGTRRTNEQYF.

This clonotype has only a few counts. J is TRBJ2-7 and V is TRBV20-1, with a possible D match to TRBD2 (5 bases). The CDR3 has 14 residues. V was cut by 6 bases and J by 2 bases, with 17 bases left in between. Germline V gene lookup returns CDR1 DFQATT and CDR2 SNEGSKA (reference sequence). The CDR3 DNA reads TGCAGTGCCAAGAAGGGCGGGTCCCCCTACGAGCAGTACTTC. It is translated as CSAKKGGSPYEQYF.

This clonotype was detected a few times. The rearrangement uses TRBV6-5 and TRBJ2-7; 9 bases map to TRBD1. There are 14 residues in the CDR3. J gave up 3 bases and V 6 bases, and 6 bases lay outside the gene matches. CDR1 and CDR2 from the germline V gene are MNHEY and SVGAGI. In nucleotides, the CDR3 is TGTGCCAGCAGGTCTCCGGGACAGGGCTACGAGCAGTACGTC. This codes for CASRSPGQGYEQYV.

In regard to this clonotype: A much larger clone lies one base from this, so it may be a read error. The rearrangement joins TRBV18 to TRBJ2-7; a possible D gene is TRBD2 (6 bases). Germline V gives CDR1 KGHSH, CDR2 LQKENI. The CDR3 is made up of 15 amino acids. Trimming left V 9 bases short and J 11 bases short, with 29 bases between. The CDR3 DNA reads TGTGCCAGTACCCCTTCAGGGAGGACAAGCCGGGAGAAGTACTTC. Protein sequence: CASTPSGRTSREKYF.

The J gene is TRBJ2-2, the V gene TRBV28; 12 bases map to TRBD2. With V trimmed by 4 bases and J by 4 bases, 4 bases remained unmatched. Germline V lookup: CDR1 MDHEN, CDR2 SYDVKM. The CDR3 is made up of 16 amino acids. CDR3 nucleotide sequence: TGTGCCAGCAGTTCGGCGGGACTAGCGGGCACCGGGGAGCTGTTTTTT. It specifies CASSSAGLAGTGELFF.

This rearrangement joins TRBV5-1 to TRBJ2-3; maybe TRBD2 (6 bases). Trimming removed 4 bases from V and 1 base from J, with 13 bases in between. CDR1 SGHRS and CDR2 YFSETQ come from the germline V gene. The CDR3 loop spans 15 amino acids. As DNA, the CDR3 is TGCGCCAGCAGCGGCGGGACTCCTCGCACAGATACGCAGTATTTT. This codes for CASSGGTPRTDTQYF.

This clonotype was observed a handful of times. The chain joins TRBV7-9 to TRBJ1-2; 7 bases align to TRBD1. CDR1 is SEHNR, CDR2 FQNEAQ, per germline (reference sequence). There are 15 residues in the CDR3. Trimming took 5 bases from V and 1 from J; bases not matched to a gene: 7. This CDR3 reads CASSARDSNNYGYTF. CDR3 nucleotide sequence: TGTGCCAGCAGCGCCCGGGACAGCAATAACTATGGCTACACCTTC. Based on the CDR3 plus reference TRBV7-9 and TRBJ1-2, the full variable domain is DTGVSQNPRHKITKRGQNVTFRCDPISEHNRLYWYRQTLGQGPEFLTYFQNEAQLEKSRLLSDRFSAERPKGSFSTLEIQRTEQGDSAMYLCASSARDSNNYGYTFGSGTRLTVV.

This chain connects TRBV6-5 to TRBJ1-5; TRBD1 might be the D (5 bases). Germline CDR1 and CDR2: MNHEY and SVGAGI. Trimming stripped 5 bases from V and 5 bases from J, with 19 bases between. The CDR3 is made up of 16 amino acids. This CDR3 is CASSEAVGAAYQPQHF. In DNA form, the CDR3 reads TGTGCCAGCAGTGAAGCGGTAGGGGCAGCTTATCAGCCCCAGCATTTT.

Comment on this clonotype: The DNA is omitted, as the CDR3 cannot be located on it reliably, and the CDR3 follows TCRdb's listing. The rearrangement joins TRBV21-1 to TRBJ1-6; no check of the table's D call, TRBD1, against the DNA was made. TRBV21-1 is a pseudogene. The CDR3 has 16 residues if both end residues are counted. The CDR3 region is CASSVGQGAYNSPLHF.

This clonotype rates as medium-sized (0.01 to 0.1%). The V and J genes are TRBV18 and TRBJ2-3; 12 bases match TRBD1. CDR3 length equals 15 residues. Germline V gene data show CDR1 as KGHSH and CDR2 as LQKENI. V dropped 2 bases and J dropped 6; count of bases not matched to a gene: 3. CDR3 sequence (DNA): TGTGCCAGCTCACCAGGGACAGGGGGCAGCGATACGCAGTATTTT. Translated, it gives CASSPGTGGSDTQYF.

This chain joins TRBV28 and TRBJ2-1; D is unclear. The CDR3 is made up of 12 amino acids. Germline V gene data show CDR1 as MDHEN and CDR2 as SYDVKM. With 6 bases removed from V and 4 bases from J, the gap between germline ends came to 7 bases. CDR3 in amino acids: CASSLLYNEQFF. The CDR3 DNA follows: TGTGCCAGCAGCCTCCTGTACAATGAGCAGTTCTTC.

The chain recombines TRBV11-3 with TRBJ1-2, with TRBD1 matching over 7 bases. Germline V gives CDR1 SGHNT, CDR2 YENEEA. V shed 8 bases, J shed 7 bases, and the junction held 10 bases outside the gene matches. CDR3 length: 13 amino acids. In nucleotides, the CDR3 is TGTGCCAGCTTCGGGACAGCCGGTCGTGGCTACACCTTC. Protein product: CASFGTAGRGYTF. The full variable domain, its missing parts supplied by reference TRBV11-3 and TRBJ1-2, is EAGVVQSPRYKIIEKKQPVAFWCNPISGHNTLYWYLQNLGQGPELLIRYENEEAVDDSQLPKDRFSAERLKGVDSTLKIQPAELGDSAVYLCASFGTAGRGYTFGSGTRLTVV.

This clonotype turned up a few times. The chain joins TRBV20-1 to TRBJ2-7; D remains ambiguous. The CDR3 spans 13 residues. Trimming took off 5 bases at V and 0 bases at J, with 11 bases between the two ends. Germline V CDR1 and CDR2: DFQATT, SNEGSKA (reference sequence). The CDR3 is CSAHLDGSYEQYF. The CDR3 DNA reads TGCAGTGCTCATCTCGATGGCTCCTACGAGCAGTACTTC.

This clonotype was counted once. The chain combines TRBV19 with TRBJ1-5, with D tentatively TRBD1 (6 bases). Germline V gene data show CDR1 as LNHDA and CDR2 as SQIVND (reference sequence). V lost 9 bases, J lost 4 bases, and 16 bases lay in between. The CDR3 loop spans 14 amino acids. The CDR3 DNA follows: TGTGCCAGCGGGGGGGGGGGCGAGAATCAGCCCCAGCATTTT. Translating gives CASGGGGENQPQHF.